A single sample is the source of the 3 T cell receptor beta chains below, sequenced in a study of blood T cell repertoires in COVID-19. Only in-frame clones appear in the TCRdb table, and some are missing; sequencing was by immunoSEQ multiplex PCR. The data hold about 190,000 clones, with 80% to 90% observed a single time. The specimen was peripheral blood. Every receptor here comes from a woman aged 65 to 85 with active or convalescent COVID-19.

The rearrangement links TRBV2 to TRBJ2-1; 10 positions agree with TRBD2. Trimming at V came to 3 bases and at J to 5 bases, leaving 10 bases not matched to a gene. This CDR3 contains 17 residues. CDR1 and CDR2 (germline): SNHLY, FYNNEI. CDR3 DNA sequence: TGTGCCAGCAGTGACCGCAGGAGGACTAGCGGAAACAATGAGCAGTTCTTC. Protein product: CASSDRRRTSGNNEQFF.

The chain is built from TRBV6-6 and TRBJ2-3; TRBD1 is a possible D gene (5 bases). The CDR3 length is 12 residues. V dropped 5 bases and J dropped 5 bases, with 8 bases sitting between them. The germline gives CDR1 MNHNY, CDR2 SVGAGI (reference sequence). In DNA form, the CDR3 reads TGTGCCAGCAGTAAACAGGAAGATACGCAGTATTTT. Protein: CASSKQEDTQYF.

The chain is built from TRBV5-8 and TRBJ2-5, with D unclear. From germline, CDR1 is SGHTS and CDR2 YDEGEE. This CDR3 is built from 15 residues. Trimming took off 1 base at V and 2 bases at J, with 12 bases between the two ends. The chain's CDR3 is CASSLLSYAQETQYF. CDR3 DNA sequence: TGTGCCAGCAGCTTGCTAAGCTACGCTCAAGAGACCCAGTACTTC.